One and the same sample provided the 27 T cell receptor beta chains below, sequenced in a study of T cells in tuberculosis. This table comes from immunoSEQ multiplex PCR, and its TCRdb copy is limited to in-frame clones, with some not included. The table shows 47,000 or so clones, with roughly 95% occurring only once. Noted time point: new active TB diagnosis, blood taken before or within 7 days of starting treatment. The starting material was PBMCs, obtained at tuberculosis diagnosis. These receptors were taken from an adult with tuberculosis.

V is TRBV13 and J is TRBJ2-3; a possible D gene is TRBD1 (6 bases). Germline V gene sequence: CDR1 PRHDT, CDR2 FYEKMQ (reference sequence). Trimming took 5 bases from V and 0 from J, leaving 15 bases between them. The CDR3 extends over 16 amino acids. The CDR3 protein is CASSPLGAQSTDTQYF. The CDR3 coding sequence is TGTGCCAGCAGCCCCTTGGGGGCTCAGAGCACAGATACGCAGTATTTT.

The chain recombines TRBV6-1 with TRBJ1-1; D ambiguous. Germline V gene data show CDR1 as MNHNS and CDR2 as SASEGT. Between the trimmed V and J ends, which lost 5 bases and 0 bases, there was a span of 13 bases. The CDR3 contains 15 residues. The CDR3, as DNA: TGTGCCAGCAGTTTGAAAAACCAGGTGAACACTGAAGCTTTCTTT. Its protein is CASSLKNQVNTEAFF.

This chain joins TRBV2 and TRBJ1-1; D call uncertain. V shed 6 bases and J shed 1 base, with 15 bases lying between them. CDR3 length equals 15 residues. The germline V gene encodes CDR1 SNHLY and CDR2 FYNNEI. The CDR3 here is CASRVYDGRNTEAFF. The CDR3 coding sequence is TGTGCCAGCAGGGTGTATGACGGGAGGAACACTGAAGCTTTCTTT.

The chain couples TRBV30 to TRBJ1-1; D remains unclear. The CDR3 spans 15 residues. In germline, CDR1 is GTSNPN, CDR2 SVGIG (reference sequence). The V gene lost 0 bases and the J gene lost 0 bases, with 11 bases spanning the gap. CDR3 sequence (DNA): TGTGCCTGGAGTGTACCCCCAGTCCTGAACACTGAAGCTTTCTTT. It encodes CAWSVPPVLNTEAFF.

The chain employs TRBV9 and TRBJ2-7; D gene ambiguous. Between the trimmed V and J ends, which lost 2 bases and 1 base, there was a span of 10 bases. Germline CDR1 is SGDLS and CDR2 is YYNGEE. This CDR3 comprises 14 residues. In DNA form, the CDR3 reads TGTGCCAGCAGCGTTCTTGCGGTGTCCTACGAGCAGTACTTC. It translates to CASSVLAVSYEQYF.

V and J are TRBV5-1 and TRBJ2-7; 9 bases match TRBD1. J was trimmed by 2 bases and V by 0 bases; bases with no gene match: 3. The CDR3 extends over 15 amino acids. Germline V gene data show CDR1 as SGHRS and CDR2 as YFSETQ. CDR3 nucleotide sequence: TGCGCCAGCAGCTTGGACAGGGGGCCGGCCTACGAGCAGTACTTC. Its translation is CASSLDRGPAYEQYF. The complete variable domain, with remaining parts taken from reference TRBV5-1 and TRBJ2-7, reads KAGVTQTPRYLIKTRGQQVTLSCSPISGHRSVSWYQQTPGQGLQFLFEYFSETQRNKGNFPGRFSGRQFSNSRSEMNVSTLELGDSALYLCASSLDRGPAYEQYFGPGTRLTVT.

This sequence joins TRBV5-6 and TRBJ1-2; D is perhaps TRBD1 (6 bases). Germline CDR1 and CDR2: SGHDT and YYEEEE. This CDR3 has 13 amino acids. Trimming took off 4 bases at V and 14 bases at J, with 21 bases between the two ends. CDR3 nucleotides: TGTGCCAGCAGCCCCCAAAGGGGGATTACCTCAACCTTC. This gives the protein CASSPQRGITSTF.

V is TRBV19 and J is TRBJ1-5, with TRBD1 identical over 8 bases. The CDR3 runs to 13 residues. CDR1 is LNHDA and CDR2 is SQIVND in the germline V gene (reference sequence). The V segment lost 5 bases and the J segment 6 bases; nucleotides outside the gene matches: 3. CDR3: CASSSRGLQPQHF. CDR3 in DNA: TGTGCCAGTAGTTCCAGGGGGCTTCAGCCCCAGCATTTT.

The chain employs TRBV7-9 and TRBJ2-5; 9 bases agree with TRBD2. V dropped 5 bases and J dropped 4; count of bases not matched to a gene: 11. From germline, CDR1 is SEHNR and CDR2 FQNEAQ (reference sequence). The CDR3 is 16 residues long. The CDR3 loop is CASSTGLAGDRETQYF. As DNA, the CDR3 is TGTGCCAGCAGCACCGGGTTAGCGGGAGATCGAGAGACCCAGTACTTC. Looking up the rest from reference TRBV7-9 and TRBJ2-5 gives the full variable domain: DTGVSQNPRHKITKRGQNVTFRCDPISEHNRLYWYRQTLGQGPEFLTYFQNEAQLEKSRLLSDRFSAERPKGSFSTLEIQRTEQGDSAMYLCASSTGLAGDRETQYFGPGTRLLVL.

The chain is built from TRBV6-5 and TRBJ2-7; D remains unclear. CDR1 and CDR2 from the germline V gene are MNHEY and SVGAGI. With 5 bases removed from V and 2 bases from J, the gap between germline ends came to 13 bases. The CDR3 length is 14 residues. CDR3 residues: CASSPTWQAYEQYF. The CDR3 DNA follows: TGTGCCAGCAGTCCGACTTGGCAAGCCTACGAGCAGTACTTC.

This clone appeared a single time. This chain uses TRBV5-5 with TRBJ2-7; D may be TRBD1 (5 bases). Germline CDR1 reads SGHKS; CDR2 reads YYEKEE (reference sequence). V lost 7 bases and J 1 base, leaving 15 bases between the germline ends. This CDR3 has 14 amino acids. For the CDR3, the DNA is TGTGCCAGCCTTCAATCAGGGCTATCCTACGAGCAGTACTTC. It specifies CASLQSGLSYEQYF.

The chain employs TRBV27 and TRBJ1-2; D might be TRBD1 (5 bases). V lost 6 bases and J lost 8, with 16 bases in between. From germline, CDR1 is MNHEY and CDR2 SMNVEV (reference sequence). The CDR3 has 13 residues. Here the CDR3 reads CASSLRGLGGYTF. The DNA for the CDR3 is TGTGCCAGCAGCCTTAGGGGTTTGGGGGGCTACACCTTC.

The rearrangement uses TRBV7-2 and TRBJ2-1; no reliable D call. Germline V gives CDR1 SGHTA, CDR2 FQGNSA. Trimming removed 4 bases from V and 9 bases from J, with 19 bases in between. CDR3 size: 15 residues. CDR3 in DNA: TGTGCCAGCAGCTCAAGTCGCCCCGCCCCGGGTGAGCAGTTCTTC. It is translated as CASSSSRPAPGEQFF.

The sample holds one count of this clone. The rearrangement uses TRBV18 and TRBJ1-2; 10 bases align to TRBD1. CDR1 KGHSH and CDR2 LQKENI come from the germline V gene. V dropped 1 base and J dropped 3; count of bases not matched to a gene: 5. The CDR3 is 16 residues long. The chain's CDR3 is CASSPLDRGQYYGYTF. CDR3 coding DNA: TGTGCCAGCTCACCACTTGACAGGGGGCAATACTATGGCTACACCTTC.

V gene TRBV7-2 combines with J gene TRBJ2-1, with a weak D call TRBD1 (7 bases). V was trimmed by 5 bases and J by 5 bases, leaving 10 bases between them. CDR1 and CDR2 from the germline V gene are SGHTA and FQGNSA. This CDR3 is built from 13 residues. This CDR3 reads CASSAGQNNEQFF. The DNA for the CDR3 is TGTGCCAGCAGCGCGGGACAGAACAATGAGCAGTTCTTC.

This chain joins TRBV27 and TRBJ2-1, with 11 bases matching TRBD1. Germline trimming cut 2 bases from V and 9 bases from J; bases unmatched to any gene: 9. Germline values: CDR1 MNHEY, CDR2 SMNVEV (reference sequence). The CDR3 spans 16 residues. CDR3 sequence (DNA): TGTGCCAGCAGTTTAAGAGGACAGGGGGCCGTCGGTGAGCAGTTCTTC. Translation: CASSLRGQGAVGEQFF.

The CDR3 region has the DNA TGCGCCAGCAGCCAGGGGGAGCGGGATGGTAAGCAGTTCTTC. It codes for CASSQGERDGKQFF. This chain connects TRBV4-1 to TRBJ2-1; 7 bases are shared with TRBD2. Germline CDR1 is MGHRA and CDR2 is YSYEKL. V trimming: 3 bases; J trimming: 11 bases; junction bases outside the gene matches: 10. CDR3 length: 14 amino acids.

This chain uses TRBV27 with TRBJ2-7; D is perhaps TRBD2 (5 bases). CDR3 length: 15 amino acids. Germline V CDR1 and CDR2: MNHEY, SMNVEV (reference sequence). V lost 2 bases, J lost 4 bases, and 15 bases lay in between. CDR3 DNA: TGTGCCAGCAGTTTAGGCAGCGGAAGTGGGTACGAGCAGTACTTC. Its protein is CASSLGSGSGYEQYF.

The genes are TRBV18 and TRBJ2-1; D is undetermined. The CDR3 runs 15 residues. Germline CDR1 KGHSH, CDR2 LQKENI. Between the trimmed V and J ends, which lost 0 bases and 0 bases, there was a span of 6 bases. CDR3 sequence: CASSPPVGSYNEQFF. CDR3 DNA sequence: TGTGCCAGCTCACCACCGGTCGGCTCCTACAATGAGCAGTTCTTC.

V is TRBV7-2 and J is TRBJ2-7; no clear D. V was shortened by 1 base and J by 6 bases, with 10 bases between the two germline ends. Germline-derived CDR1 and CDR2 are SGHTA and FQGNSA. The CDR3 runs to 13 residues. CDR3 region: CASSLGLVTEQYF. The CDR3 nucleotides are TGTGCCAGCAGCTTAGGGCTGGTAACCGAGCAGTACTTC. The full variable domain, its missing parts supplied by reference TRBV7-2 and TRBJ2-7, is GAGVSQSPSNKVTEKGKDVELRCDPISGHTALYWYRQSLGQGLEFLIYFQGNSAPDKSGLPSDRFSAERTGGSVSTLTIQRTQQEDSAVYLCASSLGLVTEQYFGPGTRLTVT.

V is TRBV7-2 and J is TRBJ2-7, with 9 bases identical to TRBD2. V trimming: 5 bases; J trimming: 2 bases; junction bases outside the gene matches: 13. CDR1 is SGHTA, CDR2 FQGNSA, per germline. The CDR3 totals 17 residues. The CDR3: CASSAGILAGKPYEQYF. The CDR3 region has the DNA TGTGCCAGCAGCGCAGGAATCCTAGCGGGAAAACCCTACGAGCAGTACTTC.

The chain combines TRBV7-3 with TRBJ2-3; D gene unclear. Germline CDR1 reads SGHTA; CDR2 reads FQGTGA. CDR3 length equals 13 residues. V was pared by 5 bases and J by 3 bases, with 9 bases between. The CDR3, as DNA: TGTGCCAGCAGCGTGTTAGTTACAGATACGCAGTATTTT. Encoded protein: CASSVLVTDTQYF. Supplemented by reference TRBV7-3 and TRBJ2-3, the full variable domain reads GAGVSQTPSNKVTEKGKYVELRCDPISGHTALYWYRQSLGQGPEFLIYFQGTGAADDSGLPNDRFFAVRPEGSVSTLKIQRTERGDSAVYLCASSVLVTDTQYFGPGTRLTVL.

The chain combines TRBV28 with TRBJ1-1; the D is unclear. V was clipped by 10 bases and J by 1 base, with 7 bases between them. The CDR3 is 11 amino acids. The germline gives CDR1 MDHEN, CDR2 SYDVKM. The CDR3 region has the DNA TGTGCCACCAATCCGAACACTGAAGCTTTCTTT. Protein sequence: CATNPNTEAFF. Full variable domain (rest looked up from reference TRBV28 and TRBJ1-1): DVKVTQSSRYLVKRTGEKVFLECVQDMDHENMFWYRQDPGLGLRLIYFSYDVKMKEKGDIPEGYSVSREKKERFSLILESASTNQTSMYLCATNPNTEAFFGQGTRLTVV.

This chain joins TRBV30 and TRBJ2-7, with TRBD2 matching over 12 bases. Germline V gene lookup returns CDR1 GTSNPN and CDR2 SVGIG (reference sequence). The CDR3 length is 17 residues. The junction had 9 bases not matched to a gene; V was cut back by 3 bases and J by 0 bases. This chain's CDR3 is CAWRRTSGRPLSYEQYF. For the CDR3, the DNA is TGTGCCTGGAGAAGAACTAGCGGGAGGCCACTCTCCTACGAGCAGTACTTC.

The chain links TRBV14 to TRBJ2-1; TRBD1 agrees at 9 bases. This CDR3 comprises 15 residues. V was pared by 6 bases and J by 8 bases, with 11 bases of the junction left unmatched. CDR1 and CDR2 from the germline V gene are SGHDN and FVKESK. The CDR3 nucleotides are TGTGCCAGCAGTCAACAACAGGGGGCAACGTATGAGCAGTTCTTC. Translated, it gives CASSQQQGATYEQFF.

V gene TRBV6-5 combines with J gene TRBJ2-7; D unresolved. The germline gives CDR1 MNHEY, CDR2 SVGAGI. Trimming removed 4 bases from V and 6 bases from J, with 13 bases in between. The CDR3 has 13 residues. CDR3 nucleotides: TGTGCCAGCAGTTCCAACGCCCGAGGCGAGCAGTACTTC. This encodes CASSSNARGEQYF.

The V and J genes are TRBV13 and TRBJ2-3; D is perhaps TRBD2 (5 bases). Germline assignment: CDR1 PRHDT and CDR2 FYEKMQ (reference sequence). The CDR3 is 14 amino acids. With 5 bases removed from V and 3 bases from J, the gap between germline ends came to 12 bases. The CDR3 spells CASSRGLGTDTQYF. The CDR3 DNA reads TGTGCCAGCAGCAGAGGGCTGGGGACAGATACGCAGTATTTT.